These T cell receptor beta chains were read from a single sample in a study of blood T cells in healthy people across ages. A single record per CDR3 protein comes from TCRdb applying MiXCR to the 5' RACE reads. The data show around 1,000,000 distinct CDR3 sequences, more than 30% seen once. Material for sequencing was blood. These TCRs come from a man between 18 and 29 years old in good health. CDR3s include the opening cysteine and the closing phenylalanine or tryptophan. A D gene is named only where the DNA matches it firmly. Clone size is stated in some rows and not others, as once, few, many or a class when expanded.

>TRBV6-1|NA|NA|TRBJ1-1
TGTGCCAGCAGGAGGTACGAGAACACTGAAGCTTTCTTT
CASRRYENTEAFF
>TRBV20-1|NA|NA|TRBJ2-3
TGCAGTGCTCAATCCCGGACAGTGTTTTTTACAGATACGCAGTATTTT
CSAQSRTVFFTDTQYF
>TRBV27|NA|few|TRBJ1-6
TGTGCCAGCAGTTTAAGGTCCTATTCACCCCTCCACTTT
CASSLRSYSPLHF
>TRBV7-9|NA|NA|TRBJ2-7
TGTGCCAGCAGCTTAGGGGACCGAAACTCCTACGAGCAGTACTTC
CASSLGDRNSYEQYF
>TRBV4-2|NA|few|TRBJ1-5
TGTGCCAGCAGCCAAGGGCAGACAAAGAATCAGCCCCAGCATTTT
CASSQGQTKNQPQHF
>TRBV6-6|NA|NA|TRBJ1-1
TGTGCCAGCACCCTTACACCGCAGAACACTGAAGCTTTCTTT
CASTLTPQNTEAFF
>TRBV9|NA|NA|TRBJ2-4
TGTGCCAGCAGCGTAGGGGGAACAGGCCGAGGCAACATTCAGTACTTC
CASSVGGTGRGNIQYF
>TRBV7-9|NA|NA|TRBJ1-4
TGTGCCAGCAGCTTAGTCTCGGCGGGACTGTTTTTT
CASSLVSAGLFF
>TRBV2|NA|once|TRBJ2-2
TGTGCCAGCAGTGAGGGTTACACCGGGGAGCTGTTTTTT
CASSEGYTGELFF
>TRBV15|NA|NA|TRBJ1-2
TGTGCCACCAGCCCTACTCAGAAGTCCGGTAACTATGGCTACACCTTC
CATSPTQKSGNYGYTF
>TRBV12-3/TRBV12-4|NA|many|TRBJ2-3
TGTGCCAGCAGTTTAGCTCCCCCAGATACGCAGTATTTT
CASSLAPPDTQYF
>TRBV7-2|NA|NA|TRBJ1-1
TGTGCCAGCAGCTTAGATGGGGGTGAGCACACTGAAGCTTTCTTT
CASSLDGGEHTEAFF
>TRBV7-3|NA|few|TRBJ2-1
TGTGCCAGCAGCCCCGTCAGCGCCTACAATGAGCAGTTCTTC
CASSPVSAYNEQFF
>TRBV2|NA|NA|TRBJ2-1
TGTGCCAGCTGGGGGGACTTACTTTACAATGAGCAGTTCTTC
CASWGDLLYNEQFF
>TRBV20-1|NA|NA|TRBJ2-1
TGCAGTGCTAGAGATCTAATTGCCAGCTCCTACAATGAGCAGTTCTTC
CSARDLIASSYNEQFF
>TRBV5-1|TRBD1|few|TRBJ1-4
TGCGCCAGCAGCTCCGGGGTTGGGACAGGTGGAGAAAAACTGTTTTTT
CASSSGVGTGGEKLFF
>TRBV4-3|NA|many|TRBJ2-1
TGCGCCAGCAGCCAAGCGGGTCTACTAAAACTCAATGAGCAGTTCTTC
CASSQAGLLKLNEQFF
>TRBV20-1|TRBD1|NA|TRBJ1-6
TGCAGTGCTAGTTACGGACAGGGTGATTCACCCCTCCACTTT
CSASYGQGDSPLHF
>TRBV20-1|TRBD2|once|TRBJ2-3
TGCAGTGCCCGCCTTAGCGGGGGGGCCCCAGCAGATACGCAGTATTTT
CSARLSGGAPADTQYF
>TRBV13|NA|many|TRBJ2-1
TGTGCCAGCAGCTTAGAGACAGAAGAGCAGTTCTTC
CASSLETEEQFF
>TRBV7-2|TRBD1|NA|TRBJ2-3
TGTGCCGGCAGCCCCGGACAGGCGGACCACAGAGCAGATACGCAGTATTTT
CAGSPGQADHRADTQYF
>TRBV7-9|NA|once|TRBJ2-5
TGTGCCAGCAGTTTACCCAGAAAACGGGAGACCCAGTACTTC
CASSLPRKRETQYF
>TRBV4-1|NA|few|TRBJ1-1
TGCGCCAGCAGCCGCGCTACAGGGAACACTGAAGCTTTCTTT
CASSRATGNTEAFF
>TRBV10-3|NA|many|TRBJ2-3
TGTGCCATCCAAGGACAGCTCACAGATACGCAGTATTTT
CAIQGQLTDTQYF
>TRBV7-2|NA|few|TRBJ2-3
TGTGCCAGCAGCCCGACTTTCACAGATACGCAGTATTTT
CASSPTFTDTQYF
>TRBV4-3|TRBD1|few|TRBJ1-1
TGCGCCAGCAGCCAAGAAGCAGGGGGAGTTGAAGCTTTCTTT
CASSQEAGGVEAFF
>TRBV4-2|NA|NA|TRBJ2-7
TGTGCCAGCAGCCAAGGCCCGGGGTCTAGCGGACAGCCTGGGGATGAGCAGTACTTC
CASSQGPGSSGQPGDEQYF
>TRBV6-5|NA|NA|TRBJ1-2
TGTGCCAGCAGTCAAGGACCCGGAGGCTACACCTTC
CASSQGPGGYTF
>TRBV6-2/TRBV6-3|NA|NA|TRBJ1-5
TGTGCCAGCAGTGACCGCAGGGATGATCAGCCCCAGCATTTT
CASSDRRDDQPQHF
>TRBV3-1|NA|NA|TRBJ2-4
TGTGCCAGCAGCCCACATATTTCAGAGGAGAAAAACATTCAGTACTTC
CASSPHISEEKNIQYF
>TRBV7-9|NA|NA|TRBJ1-1
TGTGCCAGCAGCTTAGCGTCTGAGGGTGGGGCTTTCTTT
CASSLASEGGAFF
>TRBV7-7|NA|many|TRBJ2-5
TGTGCTAGCAGCTTATTCACCCAAGAGACCCAGTACTTC
CASSLFTQETQYF
>TRBV7-9|NA|few|TRBJ2-1
TGTGCCAGCAGCTTAGCGATAACAGGTGACCCGAGCGATGAGCAGTTCTTC
CASSLAITGDPSDEQFF
>TRBV15|TRBD1|NA|TRBJ1-2
TGTGCCACCAGCCACCGGGACAGGATGTTTTATGGCTACACCTTC
CATSHRDRMFYGYTF
>TRBV11-2|TRBD2|once|TRBJ2-3
TGTGCCAGCAGCTTAGAAAACGCACCGGGACTCAGCGGGGGTTTGTCTACAGATACGCAGTATTTT
CASSLENAPGLSGGLSTDTQYF
>TRBV20-1|TRBD1|few|TRBJ2-1
TGCAGTGCTCCACCAGCCGGACAGGGACATGAGCAGTTCTTC
CSAPPAGQGHEQFF
>TRBV4-1|NA|few|TRBJ1-1
TGCGCCAGCAGCCAAGTCCGGGTGGGTAGGACTGAAGCTTTCTTT
CASSQVRVGRTEAFF
>TRBV12-3/TRBV12-4|NA|many|TRBJ1-4
TGTGCCAGCAGCCCCACCCCAACTAATGAAAAACTGTTTTTT
CASSPTPTNEKLFF
>TRBV12-3/TRBV12-4|NA|NA|TRBJ2-3
TGTGCCAGCAAACGTAGCACAGATACGCAGTATTTT
CASKRSTDTQYF
>TRBV20-1|NA|NA|TRBJ2-7
TGCAGTGCTAGAAAGGCAGGCTACGAGCAGTACTTC
CSARKAGYEQYF
>TRBV5-6|TRBD1|few|TRBJ1-2
TGTGCCAGCAGCCCCAGGGGGACCGGCTATGGCTACACCTTC
CASSPRGTGYGYTF
>TRBV20-1|TRBD1|NA|TRBJ1-1
TGCAGTGCCCAGGGACAGATGAGCACTGAAGCTTTCTTT
CSAQGQMSTEAFF
>TRBV7-2|TRBD1|NA|TRBJ1-2
TGTGCCAGCAGCTTTCGGGACAGGCCTCTCTATGGCTACACCTTC
CASSFRDRPLYGYTF
>TRBV11-2|NA|NA|TRBJ1-2
TGTGCCAGCAGCCCGGCTAAACATCGGAGGGATGGCTACACCTTC
CASSPAKHRRDGYTF
>TRBV20-1|TRBD1|NA|TRBJ1-2
TGCAGTGCTGGTGACAGGGCCACGAGTGGCTACACCTTC
CSAGDRATSGYTF
>TRBV20-1|TRBD2|NA|TRBJ2-5
TGCAGTGCTAGAGAGGATCGGGGGGGCCAAGAGACCCAGTACTTC
CSAREDRGGQETQYF
>TRBV7-2|TRBD1|NA|TRBJ1-4
TGTGCCAGCAGAGCCCAGACAGGGGAGGGAGAAAAACTGTTTTTT
CASRAQTGEGEKLFF
>TRBV6-1|TRBD1|NA|TRBJ1-1
TGTGCCAGCACTGAACAGGGGAAAGCTTTCTTT
CASTEQGKAFF
>TRBV7-2|NA|NA|TRBJ2-7
TGTGCCAGCACCACCGGGGACTACGAGCAGTACTTC
CASTTGDYEQYF
>TRBV7-2|NA|few|TRBJ2-4
TGTGCCAGCAGCTTAGGGACCCAAAACATTCAGTACTTC
CASSLGTQNIQYF
>TRBV7-8|TRBD1|few|TRBJ2-1
TGTGCCAGCAGCTTAGCGCCGGGACAGTACAATGAGCAGTTCTTC
CASSLAPGQYNEQFF
>TRBV20-1|NA|few|TRBJ1-6
TGCAGTGCTGTGACATCGGGCTTTAATTCACCCCTCCACTTT
CSAVTSGFNSPLHF